This T cell receptor beta chain derives from a study of OX40 agonist ivuxolimab in advanced cancers. Study information: Hepatocellular carcinoma, melanoma, renal cell or head and neck cancer was diagnosed in the dose-escalation patients.

TCRdb's copy holds only in-frame clones and misses some; the assay was immunoSEQ multiplex PCR. The sample lists approximately 39,000 clones, roughly 81% occurring once. CDR1 and CDR2 (germline): SGHNT, YENEEA. CDR3 length: 13 residues. V dropped 1 base and J dropped 5 bases, with 7 bases sitting between them. This clonotype was obtained from an adult with an advanced solid tumor such as melanoma, head and neck, liver or kidney cancer. Specimen: CD4+ or CD8+ T cells sorted from blood, collected in a trial of the OX40 agonist ivuxolimab. The rearrangement uses TRBV11-3 and TRBJ2-3; no clear D. The CDR3: CASSLGRLDTQYF. The CDR3 region has the DNA TGTGCCAGCAGCTTAGGAAGGCTAGATACGCAGTATTTT.